This TCR beta chain was sequenced in a study of T cells in Graves' hyperthyroidism and ophthalmopathy. Study-wide results and caveats: Appearing also in blood were most of the thyroid clonotypes expanded above 0.001.

The CDR3 loop spans 16 amino acids. Looked up from germline, CDR1 is MDHEN and CDR2 is SYDVKM. V was clipped by 5 bases and J by 8 bases, with 19 bases between them. RNA transcripts gave rise to amplified TCR beta CDR3 regions. During a first-round RT-PCR of the TCR CDR3, the HTBI primer set was used. TCRdb reanalysed the multiplex PCR reads using MiXCR and keeps one entry per CDR3 protein. The table includes almost 600,000 distinct CDR3 sequences, approximately 15% detected once. Preceding any ophthalmopathy symptoms, the blood sample dates from first hyperthyroidism diagnosis. On this clonotype itself: Its antigen remains unknown.

Specimen: blood. The chain employs TRBV28 and TRBJ1-6; unclear D gene. This receptor was identified in a woman younger than 45 with Graves' hyperthyroidism that later progressed to Graves' ophthalmopathy. Here the CDR3 DNA reads TGTGCCAGCAGTCCTTATGCAGATATCGGGGATTCACCCCTCCACTTT. It specifies CASSPYADIGDSPLHF.